The clone carrying this T cell receptor (beta chain) was counted ten times or more. Patients chosen for sequencing had shown CD8+CD57+ cell expansion by flow cytometry. This specimen belongs to a study of CD8+CD57+ T cells in acquired aplastic anemia. Study context: Sorted cells (CD4+ and CD8+) yielded DNA amounts that averaged roughly 3.2 ug.

The CDR3 runs to 16 residues. Germline V CDR1 and CDR2: LGHNT, FRNRAP. The V and J ends lost 7 bases and 1 base, in that order; junction bases with no gene match: 8. Investigators profiled TCR beta VDJ and CDR3 from genomic DNA template. MiXCR, applied by TCRdb to the reads, yields one record per CDR3 protein. The sample consists of about 120,000 distinct CDR3 sequences, approximately 50% of them appearing once. The sequence was obtained from a human donor with aplastic anemia. The sample comprised sorted CD4+, CD8+, or CD8+CD57+ T cells (not recorded which) from PBMCs. J is TRBJ2-5 and V is TRBV12-5, with 11 positions matching TRBD1. The CDR3 DNA reads as TGTGCTAGTGACAACCCAGGGACAGGGGGCCAAGAGACCCAGTACTTC. Translation: CASDNPGTGGQETQYF.